This T cell receptor (beta chain) was identified during a study of graft-versus-host responses after intestinal transplantation (dated by TCRdb to the early 2020s). With regard to the full study: Recipients received multivisceral, liver-intestinal, or isolated intestinal transplants. All recipients received anti-thymocyte globulin induction followed by maintenance tacrolimus and steroids for around three years. Graft-versus-host and host-versus-graft alloreactive T cell clones were tracked in the graft, circulation and bone marrow after intestinal transplantation using bulk TCR-beta CDR3 sequencing. To identify alloreactive clones, pre-transplant mixed lymphocyte reaction products were sequenced and compared with unstimulated pre-transplant donor and recipient T cells. Of the 20 to 25 intestinal transplant recipients enrolled in the cohort, one of whom was a retransplant, a few patients without pretransplant specimens were excluded. Donor T cell macrochimerism was defined as a peak of at least 4% donor T cells among recipient peripheral blood mononuclear cells. Rather than going through the commercial service, samples from a few later patients were sequenced in-house on an Illumina MiSeq and processed with MiXCR. The paper as a whole reports these results and caveats: GvH clones were detected in recipient bone marrow, and some of these GvH clones were observed earlier in ileal mucosa or blood, consistent with an intestinal mucosal origin. In patients with donor T cell macrochimerism, the allografts had high GvH to HvG T cell clonal ratios. Peak levels of circulating GvH clones were associated with declines in HvG clones early after transplant. Conclusions were limited by the relatively low number and heterogeneity of intestinal transplant patients.

Library construction relied on the immunoSEQ multiplex PCR assay. For most patients, genomic DNA was isolated with the Qiagen DNeasy Blood and Tissue Kit and shipped frozen to Adaptive Biotechnologies for TCR sequencing. For most patients, high-throughput TCR-beta CDR3 sequencing of genomic DNA was performed by Adaptive Biotechnologies. In the paper's pipeline: Adaptive's ImmunoSEQ software supplied the TCR sequencing data for 15 to 20 patients, while MiXCR and VDJtools were used to process three other patients. CD4 versus CD8 sorting errors were corrected by removing sequences found in both subsets at a frequency ratio below 5:1. CDR3 nucleotide sequences shared between donor and recipient were removed because the origin of such sequences could not be assigned. At least 2-fold expansion over unstimulated cells and a minimum CFSE-low frequency of 0.002% (template counts) or 0.001% (read counts) were required for clones to be classified as alloreactive. A clone was considered mappable if detected in the sequenced pre-transplant spleen, lymph node, or MLR CFSE-low populations of the donor or recipient. The cumulative frequency of alloreactive clones was calculated as a percentage of all sequences, weighted by copy number. TCRdb limited this immuneACCESS table to in-frame rearrangements with V and J called. A share of clones is missing; checked studies link under half to unresolved V genes, and the rest is unexplained. That table supplies the V and J calls and clone size; D and trimming were determined from the DNA. The sample table lists about 130,000 clones, over 90% of them with a count of one. The biggest ten clones account for approximately 0.2% of the sample.

The sample's time point, from its label and the paper: cells obtained before transplantation from donor or recipient. CD3+CD4+ and CD3+CD8+ populations were FACS-sorted from unstimulated pre-transplant donor and recipient cells taken from spleen or lymph nodes. The germline V gene provides CDR1 SGHRS and CDR2 YFSETQ. There are 14 amino acids in the CDR3, from cysteine to phenylalanine inclusive. Only CDR3 DNA is held: 42 bases, read in frame from base 1. V is clipped by 1 base and J by 4 bases, and the sequence between their germline boundaries is 11 bases long. Comments on this clone: No antigen is known for it. Qualities for individual bases were not recorded, and no much larger clone is one base off.

This clonotype originated in a human donor who received an intestinal transplant. The input for sequencing was unstimulated CD4+ T cells sorted from spleen or lymph node cells, taken before intestinal transplant. This sequence uses TRBV5-1 and TRBJ2-5; the D gene is perhaps TRBD2, on 5 matching bases. Here the CDR3 is given as CASSLTSSGETQYF. The DNA sequence is TGCGCCAGCAGCTTGACTAGTTCTGGAGAGACCCAGTACTTC.